The T cell receptor beta chain under discussion was sequenced for a study of T cell responses to AZD1222 COVID-19 vaccine. Study-level points and caveats: At study baseline, merely six AZD1222 recipients were seropositive. Donors, mostly white British, included more females; clonal diversity was possibly underestimated.

Notes on this clone: Antigen: not known.

Sequencing was performed with immunoSEQ multiplex PCR; in TCRdb, only in-frame clones are kept and a portion is missing. The table lists around 86,000 clones, about 90% of them singletons. The sample in question was peripheral blood, obtained on day 0 of AZD1222 vaccination. This clonotype was sampled from an adult in good health.

CDR3 coding DNA: TGTGCCAGCAGCTTGGCCCCGGGGATGAACACTGAAGCTTTCTTT. Amino acids: CASSLAPGMNTEAFF. The chain combines TRBV5-4 with TRBJ1-1, with unresolved D. The CDR3 sequence is 15 residues long. The V end was cut by 0 bases, the J end by 0 bases, with 9 bases between. Germline loops: CDR1 SGHNT, CDR2 YYREEE (reference sequence).